This T cell receptor beta chain was retrieved from a study of blood T cell repertoires in COVID-19. About the research overall: Nucleic acid was either cDNA or gDNA, and it came from T cells, B-cell-depleted T cells, or PBMCs.

Authors' methods: Amplification from reference gene primers served as the basis for estimated nucleated cell counts. Sequencing used immunoSEQ multiplex PCR; TCRdb keeps in-frame clones, though not all of them. Clone size and V and J calls were adopted from that table, with D and trimming inferred from the DNA. The repertoire holds under 250,000 clones, with roughly 84% as singletons. V lost 1 base and J lost 1; bases outside the gene matches: 7. CDR1 and CDR2 (germline): LNHNV, YYDKDF (reference sequence). The CDR3 sequence is 18 residues long. The sequenced sample consisted of peripheral blood. This TCR was recovered from a woman aged 40 to 50 who had recovered from COVID-19. This chain links TRBV15 with TRBJ2-1; 10 bases line up with TRBD1. CDR3 residues: CATSRGLSGQGSYNEQFF. CDR3 DNA: TGTGCCACCAGCAGAGGACTATCGGGACAGGGGTCCTACAATGAGCAGTTCTTC.